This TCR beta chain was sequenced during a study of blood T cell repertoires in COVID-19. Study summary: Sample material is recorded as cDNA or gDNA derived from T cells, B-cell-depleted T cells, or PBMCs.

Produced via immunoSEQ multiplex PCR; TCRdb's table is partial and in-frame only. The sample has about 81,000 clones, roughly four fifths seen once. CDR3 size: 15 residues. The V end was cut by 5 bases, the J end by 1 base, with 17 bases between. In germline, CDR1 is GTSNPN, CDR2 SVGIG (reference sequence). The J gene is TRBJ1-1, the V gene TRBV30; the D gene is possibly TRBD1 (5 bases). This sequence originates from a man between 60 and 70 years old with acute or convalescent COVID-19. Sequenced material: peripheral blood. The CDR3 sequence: CAWFVGAFPNTEAFF. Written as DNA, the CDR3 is TGTGCCTGGTTCGTAGGGGCCTTCCCGAACACTGAAGCTTTCTTT.